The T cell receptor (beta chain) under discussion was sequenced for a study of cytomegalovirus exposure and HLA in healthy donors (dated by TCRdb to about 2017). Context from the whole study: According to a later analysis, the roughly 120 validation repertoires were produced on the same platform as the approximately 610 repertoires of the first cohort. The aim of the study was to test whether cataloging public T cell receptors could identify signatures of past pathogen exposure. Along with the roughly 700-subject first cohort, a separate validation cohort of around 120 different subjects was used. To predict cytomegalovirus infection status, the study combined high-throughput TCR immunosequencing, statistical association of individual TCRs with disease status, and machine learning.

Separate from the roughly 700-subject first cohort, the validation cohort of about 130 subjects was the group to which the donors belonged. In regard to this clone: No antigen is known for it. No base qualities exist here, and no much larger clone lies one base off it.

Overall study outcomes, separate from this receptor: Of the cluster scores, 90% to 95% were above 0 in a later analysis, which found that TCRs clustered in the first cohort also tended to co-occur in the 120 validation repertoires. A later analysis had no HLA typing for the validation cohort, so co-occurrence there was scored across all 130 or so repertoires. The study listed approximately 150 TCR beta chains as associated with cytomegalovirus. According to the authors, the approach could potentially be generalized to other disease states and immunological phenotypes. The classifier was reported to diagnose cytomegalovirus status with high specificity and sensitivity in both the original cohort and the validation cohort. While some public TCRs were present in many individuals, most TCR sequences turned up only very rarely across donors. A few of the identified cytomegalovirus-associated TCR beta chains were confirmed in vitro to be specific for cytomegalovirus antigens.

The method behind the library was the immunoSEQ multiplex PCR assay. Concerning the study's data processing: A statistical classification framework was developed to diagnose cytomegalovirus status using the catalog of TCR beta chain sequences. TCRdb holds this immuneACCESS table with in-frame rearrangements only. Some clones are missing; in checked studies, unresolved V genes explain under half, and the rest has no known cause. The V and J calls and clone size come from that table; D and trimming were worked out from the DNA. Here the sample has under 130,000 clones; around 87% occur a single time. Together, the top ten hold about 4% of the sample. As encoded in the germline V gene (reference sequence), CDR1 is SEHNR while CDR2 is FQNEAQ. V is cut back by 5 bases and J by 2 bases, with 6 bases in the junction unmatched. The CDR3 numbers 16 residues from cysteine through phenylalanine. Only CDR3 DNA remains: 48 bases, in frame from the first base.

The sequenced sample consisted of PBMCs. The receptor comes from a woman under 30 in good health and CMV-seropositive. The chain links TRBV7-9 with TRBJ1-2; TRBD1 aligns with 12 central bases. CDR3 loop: CASSPGQGARNYGYTF. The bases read TGTGCCAGCAGCCCGGGACAGGGGGCGAGGAACTATGGCTACACCTTC.